This T cell receptor (beta chain) was obtained from a study of T-cell reconstitution after alpha-beta-depleted transplantation in children. Only a few counts were recorded for this clonotype. TCRbeta library construction was performed incorporating unique molecular identifiers. Each CDR3 protein gets one entry after TCRdb re-called the PCR reads with MiXCR. The data show about 500,000 distinct CDR3 sequences, with about 10% seen just once and approximately 15% held by the top ten. Germline lookup yields CDR1 SEHNR and CDR2 FQNEAQ (reference sequence). There are 16 residues in the CDR3. The ends were cut back, 2 bases at V and 7 bases at J, with 17 bases in the middle.

The input for sequencing was PBMCs, mostly from graft donor cells, taken 180 days after TCRalphabeta/CD19-depleted stem cell transplant. The clonotype comes from a female patient aged 2 to 10 who had a stem cell transplant for aplastic anemia, so the T cells may come from the graft donor. The J gene is TRBJ1-4, the V gene TRBV7-9; perhaps TRBD1 as D (6 bases). The CDR3 coding sequence is TGTGCCAGCAGCTTAAGGTCGGGGGGGCCAATTGAAAAACTGTTTTTT. Protein sequence: CASSLRSGGPIEKLFF. The whole variable domain, filled in from reference TRBV7-9 and TRBJ1-4, reads DTGVSQNPRHKITKRGQNVTFRCDPISEHNRLYWYRQTLGQGPEFLTYFQNEAQLEKSRLLSDRFSAERPKGSFSTLEIQRTEQGDSAMYLCASSLRSGGPIEKLFFGSGTQLSVL.